One sample yielded the 3 T cell receptor beta chains listed below, sequenced in a study of blood T cell repertoires in COVID-19. The repertoire was sequenced with immunoSEQ multiplex PCR; TCRdb's copy has only in-frame clones and lacks some. The sample shows about 280,000 clones, around 86% of them seen only once. The sequencing sample was made of peripheral blood. The receptor set was obtained from a human donor in a cohort sampled during active COVID-19.

This clone was observed a single time. The chain employs TRBV7-2 and TRBJ2-7; D is perhaps TRBD1 (5 bases). This CDR3 has 14 residues. Germline V gene data show CDR1 as SGHTA and CDR2 as FQGNSA. V was trimmed by 4 bases and J by 5 bases, leaving 15 bases between them. DNA of the CDR3: TGTGCCAGCAGCTCACCTAGGGGTCAGGACGAGCAGTACTTC. This gives the protein CASSSPRGQDEQYF.

The chain links TRBV11-3 to TRBJ1-2; possibly TRBD1 for D (5 bases). This CDR3 comprises 13 residues. CDR1 and CDR2 (germline): SGHNT, YENEEA. V was shortened by 2 bases and J by 5 bases, with 9 bases between the two germline ends. CDR3 coding DNA: TGTGCCAGCAGCTTATCCTCAGGGTATGGCTACACCTTC. Translation: CASSLSSGYGYTF.

The gene calls are TRBV5-1 and TRBJ2-1; possible D gene TRBD1, 6 bases. The CDR3 has 16 amino acids. V lost 4 bases and J lost 0, with 14 bases in between. Germline loops: CDR1 SGHRS, CDR2 YFSETQ. The CDR3 region is CASSVRGRSSYNEQFF. Written as DNA, the CDR3 is TGCGCCAGCAGCGTCAGGGGTCGGAGCTCCTACAATGAGCAGTTCTTC. The whole variable domain, remainder taken from reference TRBV5-1 and TRBJ2-1, is KAGVTQTPRYLIKTRGQQVTLSCSPISGHRSVSWYQQTPGQGLQFLFEYFSETQRNKGNFPGRFSGRQFSNSRSEMNVSTLELGDSALYLCASSVRGRSSYNEQFFGPGTRLTVL.